This paragraph covers one TCR beta chain sequence. Trimming pared 2 bases from V and 8 bases from J, leaving 12 bases between. Germline CDR1 and CDR2: LGHDT and YNNKEL (reference sequence). There are 14 residues in the CDR3. The data belong to a study of T-cell reconstitution after alpha-beta-depleted transplantation in children. The library targeted TCRbeta and was prepared with unique molecular identifiers. TCRdb processed the PCR reads anew with MiXCR; each CDR3 protein has one entry. Of some 490,000 distinct CDR3 sequences in the sample, around 12% were seen once. Sequencing used PBMCs from the stem cell graft donor, obtained from the stem cell graft. This sequence joins TRBV3-1 and TRBJ1-4; D ambiguous. The TCR was taken from a human donor who donated a stem cell graft to a child with combined immunodeficiency. The CDR3 coding sequence is TGTGCCAGCAGCCAAACAGCCCTTGGGGAAAAACTGTTTTTT. Amino acids: CASSQTALGEKLFF.